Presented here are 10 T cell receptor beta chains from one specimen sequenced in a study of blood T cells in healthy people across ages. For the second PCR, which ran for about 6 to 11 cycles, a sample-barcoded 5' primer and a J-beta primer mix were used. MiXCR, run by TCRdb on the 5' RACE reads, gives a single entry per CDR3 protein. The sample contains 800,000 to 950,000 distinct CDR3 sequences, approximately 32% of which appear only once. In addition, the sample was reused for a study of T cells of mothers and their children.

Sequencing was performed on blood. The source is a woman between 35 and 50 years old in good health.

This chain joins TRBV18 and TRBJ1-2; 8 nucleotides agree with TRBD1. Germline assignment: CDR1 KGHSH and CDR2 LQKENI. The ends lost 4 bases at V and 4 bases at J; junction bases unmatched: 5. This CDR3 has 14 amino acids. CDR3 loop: CASSRTGGPYGYTF. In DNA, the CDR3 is TGTGCCAGCTCACGCACAGGGGGGCCCTATGGCTACACCTTC.

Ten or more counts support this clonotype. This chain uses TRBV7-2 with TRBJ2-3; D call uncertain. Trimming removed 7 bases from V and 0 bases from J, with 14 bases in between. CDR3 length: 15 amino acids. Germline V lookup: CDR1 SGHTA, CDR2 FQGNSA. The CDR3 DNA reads TGTGCCAGCACCACGCGGCAGACAAGCACAGATACGCAGTATTTT. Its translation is CASTTRQTSTDTQYF.

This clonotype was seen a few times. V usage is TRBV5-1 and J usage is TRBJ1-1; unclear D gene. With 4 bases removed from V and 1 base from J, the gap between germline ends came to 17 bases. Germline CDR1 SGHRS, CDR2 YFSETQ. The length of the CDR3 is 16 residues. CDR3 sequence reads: CASSPQSRLGNTEAFF. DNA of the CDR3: TGCGCCAGCAGCCCTCAGTCCCGATTGGGGAACACTGAAGCTTTCTTT.

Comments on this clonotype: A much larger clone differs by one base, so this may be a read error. This CDR3 reads CSARDVRAGYNSPPHF. CDR3 bases: TGCAGTGCTAGAGATGTGAGGGCAGGGTATAATTCACCCCCCCACTTT. The V gene is TRBV20-1, the J gene TRBJ1-6; D is possibly TRBD1 (5 bases). Germline CDR1 is DFQATT and CDR2 is SNEGSKA (reference sequence). The CDR3 contains 16 residues.

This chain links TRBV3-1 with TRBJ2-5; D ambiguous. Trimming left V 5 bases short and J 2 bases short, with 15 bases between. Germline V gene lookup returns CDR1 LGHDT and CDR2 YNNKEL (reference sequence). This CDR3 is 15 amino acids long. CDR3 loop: CASSTYGSLQETQYF. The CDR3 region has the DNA TGTGCCAGCAGCACCTATGGGTCGCTTCAAGAGACCCAGTACTTC.

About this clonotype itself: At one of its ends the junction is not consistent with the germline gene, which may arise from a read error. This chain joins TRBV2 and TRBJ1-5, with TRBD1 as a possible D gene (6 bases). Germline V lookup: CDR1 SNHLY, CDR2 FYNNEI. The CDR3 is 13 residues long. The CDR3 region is CAGSGQPCQPQHF. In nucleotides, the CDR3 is TGTGCCGGCAGTGGACAGCCATGCCAGCCCCAGCATTTT. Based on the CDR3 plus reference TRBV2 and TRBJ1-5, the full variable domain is EPEVTQTPSHQVTQMGQEVILRCVPISNHLYFYWYRQILGQKVEFLVSFYNNEISEKSEIFDDQFSVERPDGSNFTLKIRSTKLEDSAMYFCAGSGQPCQPQHFGDGTRLSIL.

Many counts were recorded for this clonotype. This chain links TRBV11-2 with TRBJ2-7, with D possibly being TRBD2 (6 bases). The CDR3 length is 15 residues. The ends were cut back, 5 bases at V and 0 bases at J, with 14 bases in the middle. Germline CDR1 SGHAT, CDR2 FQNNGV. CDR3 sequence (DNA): TGTGCCAGCAGCATGGGGACTTACAGCTCCTACGAGCAGTACTTC. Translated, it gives CASSMGTYSSYEQYF.

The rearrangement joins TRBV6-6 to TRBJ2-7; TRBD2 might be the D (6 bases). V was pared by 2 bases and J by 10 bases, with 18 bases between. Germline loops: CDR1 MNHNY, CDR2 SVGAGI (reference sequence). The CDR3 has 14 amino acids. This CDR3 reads CASSYVRDSGEQYF. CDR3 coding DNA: TGTGCCAGCAGTTACGTAAGGGACTCCGGCGAACAGTACTTC.

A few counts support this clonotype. The CDR3 DNA reads TGTGCCAGTAGTACCAGGTTTAAGTCGTTCTTC. It codes for CASSTRFKSFF. The J gene is TRBJ2-1, the V gene TRBV19; the D is unclear. Trimming pared 4 bases from V and 15 bases from J, leaving 13 bases between. The V gene's germline CDR1 is LNHDA and CDR2 SQIVND (reference sequence). CDR3 length equals 11 residues.

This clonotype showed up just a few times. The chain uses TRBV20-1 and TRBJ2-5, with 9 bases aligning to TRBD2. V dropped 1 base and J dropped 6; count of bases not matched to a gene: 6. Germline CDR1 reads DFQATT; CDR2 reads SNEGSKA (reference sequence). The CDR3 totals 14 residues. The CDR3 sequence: CSARVPAGGQTQYF. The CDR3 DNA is TGCAGTGCTAGAGTTCCAGCGGGGGGCCAGACCCAGTACTTC.